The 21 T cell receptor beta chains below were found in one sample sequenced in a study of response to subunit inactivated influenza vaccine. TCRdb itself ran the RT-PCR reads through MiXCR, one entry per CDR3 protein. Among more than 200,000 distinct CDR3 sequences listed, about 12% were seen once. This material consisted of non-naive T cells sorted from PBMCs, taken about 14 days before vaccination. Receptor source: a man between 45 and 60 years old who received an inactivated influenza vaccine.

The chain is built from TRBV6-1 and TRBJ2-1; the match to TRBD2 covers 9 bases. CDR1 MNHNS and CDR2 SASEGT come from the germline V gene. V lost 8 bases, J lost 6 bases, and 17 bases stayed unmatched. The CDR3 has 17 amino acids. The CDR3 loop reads CASVMEVGLAGSNEQFF. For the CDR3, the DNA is TGTGCCAGCGTGATGGAGGTCGGGCTAGCGGGGAGCAATGAGCAGTTCTTC.

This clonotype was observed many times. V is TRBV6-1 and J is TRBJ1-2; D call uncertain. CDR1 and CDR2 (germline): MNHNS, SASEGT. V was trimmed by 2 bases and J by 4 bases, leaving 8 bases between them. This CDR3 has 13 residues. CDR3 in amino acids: CASSEMGAYGYTF. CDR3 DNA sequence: TGTGCCAGCAGTGAAATGGGTGCCTATGGCTACACCTTC.

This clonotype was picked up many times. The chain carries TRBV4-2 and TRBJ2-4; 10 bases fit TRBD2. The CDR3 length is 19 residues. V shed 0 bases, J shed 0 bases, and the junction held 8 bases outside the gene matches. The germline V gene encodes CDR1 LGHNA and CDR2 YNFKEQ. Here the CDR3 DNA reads TGTGCCAGCAGCCAAGAAATAGCGGGGGGACTCCTAGCCAAAAACATTCAGTACTTC. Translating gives CASSQEIAGGLLAKNIQYF.

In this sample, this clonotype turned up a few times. The CDR3, as DNA: TGCAGTGCTCCAGAGGGGGTGCGGCCCACAGATACGCAGTATTTT. Its translation is CSAPEGVRPTDTQYF. The chain couples TRBV20-1 to TRBJ2-3; D is possibly TRBD1 (6 bases). V was shortened by 5 bases and J by 2 bases, with 17 bases between the two germline ends. The V gene's germline CDR1 is DFQATT and CDR2 SNEGSKA (reference sequence). The length of the CDR3 is 15 residues.

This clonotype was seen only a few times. CDR3 DNA sequence: TGTGCCAGCAGCCAGGGACTAGCCGAGTATGAGCAGTTCTTC. It specifies CASSQGLAEYEQFF. This chain connects TRBV4-2 to TRBJ2-1; 9 bases match TRBD2. CDR1 is LGHNA, CDR2 YNFKEQ, per germline. This CDR3 is 14 amino acids long. The V gene end was trimmed by 3 bases and the J gene end by 8 bases; junction bases not matched to a gene: 5.

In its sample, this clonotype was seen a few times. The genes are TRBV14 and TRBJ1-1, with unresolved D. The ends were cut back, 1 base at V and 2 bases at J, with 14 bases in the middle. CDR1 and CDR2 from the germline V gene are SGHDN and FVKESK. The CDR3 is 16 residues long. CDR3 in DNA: TGTGCCAGCAGCCAAGGTGGTGACACGCTAAACACTGAAGCTTTCTTT. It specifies CASSQGGDTLNTEAFF.

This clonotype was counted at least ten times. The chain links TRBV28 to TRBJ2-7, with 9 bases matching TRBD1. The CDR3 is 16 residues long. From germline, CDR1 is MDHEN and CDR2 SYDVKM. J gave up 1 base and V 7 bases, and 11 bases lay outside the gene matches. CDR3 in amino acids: CASNSPWTGESYEQYF. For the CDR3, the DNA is TGTGCCAGCAACTCACCGTGGACAGGGGAGTCCTACGAGCAGTACTTC.

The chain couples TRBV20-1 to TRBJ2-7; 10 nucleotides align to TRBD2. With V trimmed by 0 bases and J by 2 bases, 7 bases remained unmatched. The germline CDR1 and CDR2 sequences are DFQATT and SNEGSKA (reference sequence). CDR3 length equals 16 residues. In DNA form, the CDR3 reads TGCAGTGCTAGAGATTGGGCTAGCGGGAGTGCCTACGAGCAGTACTTC. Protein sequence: CSARDWASGSAYEQYF.

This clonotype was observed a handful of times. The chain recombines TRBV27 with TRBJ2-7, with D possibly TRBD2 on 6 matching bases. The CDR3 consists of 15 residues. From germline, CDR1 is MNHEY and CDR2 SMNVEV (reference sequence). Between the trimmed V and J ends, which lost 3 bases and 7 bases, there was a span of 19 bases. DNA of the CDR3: TGTGCCAGCAGTTTCACGCGGCTAGCGACGGGAGAGCAGTACTTC. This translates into CASSFTRLATGEQYF.

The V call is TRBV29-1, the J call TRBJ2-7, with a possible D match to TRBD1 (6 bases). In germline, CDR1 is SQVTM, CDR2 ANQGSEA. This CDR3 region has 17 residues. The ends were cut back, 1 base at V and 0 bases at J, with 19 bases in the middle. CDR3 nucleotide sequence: TGCAGCGTTGAAGGCCGGAGCAGACAGGTTATCTCCTACGAGCAGTACTTC. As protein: CSVEGRSRQVISYEQYF.

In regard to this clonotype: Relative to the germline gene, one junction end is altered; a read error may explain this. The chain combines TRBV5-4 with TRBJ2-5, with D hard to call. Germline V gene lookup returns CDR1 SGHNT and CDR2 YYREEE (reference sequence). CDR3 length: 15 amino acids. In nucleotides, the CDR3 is TGTGCCATCAGCCCTCGGCACACGTACCAAGAGACCCAGTACTTC. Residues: CAISPRHTYQETQYF.

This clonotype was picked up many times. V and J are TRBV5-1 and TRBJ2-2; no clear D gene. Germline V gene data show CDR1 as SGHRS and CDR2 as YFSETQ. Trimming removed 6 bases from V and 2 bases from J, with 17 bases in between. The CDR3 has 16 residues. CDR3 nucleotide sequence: TGCGCCAGCAATCCCCGACCTGGCACCAACACCGGGGAGCTGTTTTTT. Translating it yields CASNPRPGTNTGELFF.

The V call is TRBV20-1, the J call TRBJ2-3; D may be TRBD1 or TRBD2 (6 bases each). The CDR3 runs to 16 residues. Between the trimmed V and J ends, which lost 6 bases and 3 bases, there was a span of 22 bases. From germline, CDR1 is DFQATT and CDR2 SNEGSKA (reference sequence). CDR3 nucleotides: TGCAGTGCGCCCAAGGGGGGAGAGACAAGTACAGATACGCAGTATTTT. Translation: CSAPKGGETSTDTQYF.

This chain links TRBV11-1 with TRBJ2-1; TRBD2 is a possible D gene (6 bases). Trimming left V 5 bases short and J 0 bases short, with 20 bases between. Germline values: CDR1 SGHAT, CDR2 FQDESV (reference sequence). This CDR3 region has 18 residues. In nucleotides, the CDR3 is TGTGCCAGCAGCCCAAATCGACGGGGACTCAGCTCCTACAATGAGCAGTTCTTC. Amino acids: CASSPNRRGLSSYNEQFF. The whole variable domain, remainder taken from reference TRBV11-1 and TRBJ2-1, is EAEVAQSPRYKITEKSQAVAFWCDPISGHATLYWYRQILGQGPELLVQFQDESVVDDSQLPKDRFSAERLKGVDSTLKIQPAELGDSAMYLCASSPNRRGLSSYNEQFFGPGTRLTVL.

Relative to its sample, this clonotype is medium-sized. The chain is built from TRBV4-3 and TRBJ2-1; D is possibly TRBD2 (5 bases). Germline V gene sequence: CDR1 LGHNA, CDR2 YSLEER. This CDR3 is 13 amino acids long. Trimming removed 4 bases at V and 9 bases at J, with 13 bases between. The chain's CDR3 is CASSLYPGSEQFF. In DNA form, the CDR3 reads TGCGCCAGCAGCCTCTACCCTGGGAGTGAGCAGTTCTTC.

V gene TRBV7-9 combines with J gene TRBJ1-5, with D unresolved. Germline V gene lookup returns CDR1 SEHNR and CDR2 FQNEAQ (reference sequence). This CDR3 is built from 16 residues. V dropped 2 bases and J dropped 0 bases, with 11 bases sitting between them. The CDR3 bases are TGTGCCAGCAGCTTATTTTCCGGCAATAGCAATCAGCCCCAGCATTTT. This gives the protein CASSLFSGNSNQPQHF.

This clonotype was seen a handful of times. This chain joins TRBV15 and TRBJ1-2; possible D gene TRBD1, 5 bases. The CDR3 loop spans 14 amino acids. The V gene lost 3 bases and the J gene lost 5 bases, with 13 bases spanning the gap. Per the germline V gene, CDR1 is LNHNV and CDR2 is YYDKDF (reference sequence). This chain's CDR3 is CATSRDTDGYGYTF. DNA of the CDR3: TGTGCCACCAGCAGGGACACTGACGGATATGGCTACACCTTC.

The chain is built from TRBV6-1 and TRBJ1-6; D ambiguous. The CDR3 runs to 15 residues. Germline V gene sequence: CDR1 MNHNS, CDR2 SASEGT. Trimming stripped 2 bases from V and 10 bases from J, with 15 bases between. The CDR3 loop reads CASSESVPTVSPLHF. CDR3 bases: TGTGCCAGCAGTGAAAGTGTCCCGACGGTATCACCCCTCCACTTT.

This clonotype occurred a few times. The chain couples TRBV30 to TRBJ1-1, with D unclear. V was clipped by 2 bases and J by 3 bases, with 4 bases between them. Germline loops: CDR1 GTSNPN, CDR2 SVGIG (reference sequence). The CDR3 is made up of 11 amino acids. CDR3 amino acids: CAWSHYTEAFF. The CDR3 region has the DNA TGTGCCTGGAGTCATTACACTGAAGCTTTCTTT.

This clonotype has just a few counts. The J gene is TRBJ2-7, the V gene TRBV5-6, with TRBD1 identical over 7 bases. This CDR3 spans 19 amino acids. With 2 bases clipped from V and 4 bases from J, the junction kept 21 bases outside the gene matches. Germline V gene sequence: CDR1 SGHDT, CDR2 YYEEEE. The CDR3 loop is CASSFRVSPRTGRRYEQYF. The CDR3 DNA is TGTGCCAGCAGCTTTAGGGTTTCCCCCCGGACAGGAAGGAGGTACGAGCAGTACTTC.

As DNA, the CDR3 is TGTGCCAGTAGTATAGGGCGAACGGCGGGAAACACCATATATTTT. It yields the protein CASSIGRTAGNTIYF. This chain uses TRBV19 with TRBJ1-3; no firm D call. CDR1 is LNHDA and CDR2 is SQIVND in the germline V gene (reference sequence). The CDR3 has 15 amino acids. The V end was cut by 1 base, the J end by 4 bases, with 11 bases between. The full variable domain, with the rest looked up from reference TRBV19 and TRBJ1-3, is DGGITQSPKYLFRKEGQNVTLSCEQNLNHDAMYWYRQDPGQGLRLIYYSQIVNDFQKGDIAEGYSVSREKKESFPLTVTSAQKNPTAFYLCASSIGRTAGNTIYFGEGSWLTVV.